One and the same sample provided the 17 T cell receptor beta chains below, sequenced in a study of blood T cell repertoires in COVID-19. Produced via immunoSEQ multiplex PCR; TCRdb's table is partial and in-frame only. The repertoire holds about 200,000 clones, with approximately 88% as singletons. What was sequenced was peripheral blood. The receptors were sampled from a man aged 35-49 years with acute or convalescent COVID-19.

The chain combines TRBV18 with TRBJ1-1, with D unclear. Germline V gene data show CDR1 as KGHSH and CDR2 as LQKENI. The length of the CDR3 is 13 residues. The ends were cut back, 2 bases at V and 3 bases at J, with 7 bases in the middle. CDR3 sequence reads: CASSPNSHTEAFF. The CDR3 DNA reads TGTGCCAGCTCACCAAACAGTCACACTGAAGCTTTCTTT.

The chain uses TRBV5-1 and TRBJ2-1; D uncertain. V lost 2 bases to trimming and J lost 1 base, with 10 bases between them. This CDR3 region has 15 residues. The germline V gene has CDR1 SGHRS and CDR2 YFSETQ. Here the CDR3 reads CASSFPLTSYNEQFF. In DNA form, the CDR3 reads TGCGCCAGCAGCTTCCCACTGACTTCCTACAATGAGCAGTTCTTC.

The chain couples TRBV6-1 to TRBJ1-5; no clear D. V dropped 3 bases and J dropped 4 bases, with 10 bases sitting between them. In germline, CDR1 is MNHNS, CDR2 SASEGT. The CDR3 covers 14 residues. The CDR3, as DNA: TGTGCCAGCAGTGACGACGGGGTTAATCAGCCCCAGCATTTT. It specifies CASSDDGVNQPQHF.

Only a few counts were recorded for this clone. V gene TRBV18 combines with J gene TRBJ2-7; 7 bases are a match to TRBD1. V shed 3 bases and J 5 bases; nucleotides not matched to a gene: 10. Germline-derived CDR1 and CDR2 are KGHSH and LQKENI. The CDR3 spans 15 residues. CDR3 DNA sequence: TGTGCCAGCTCACCTGGACAGGCCATCGGGAACGAGCAGTACTTC. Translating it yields CASSPGQAIGNEQYF.

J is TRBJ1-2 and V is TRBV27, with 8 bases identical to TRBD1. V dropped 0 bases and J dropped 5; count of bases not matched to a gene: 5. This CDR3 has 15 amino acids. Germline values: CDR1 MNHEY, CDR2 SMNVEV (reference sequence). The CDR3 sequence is CASSLSAGGAYGYTF. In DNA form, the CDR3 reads TGTGCCAGCAGTTTATCGGCAGGGGGCGCTTATGGCTACACCTTC.

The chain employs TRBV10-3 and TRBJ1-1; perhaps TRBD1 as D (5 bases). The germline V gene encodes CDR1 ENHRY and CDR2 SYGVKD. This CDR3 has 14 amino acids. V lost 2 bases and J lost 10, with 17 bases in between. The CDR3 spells CAISEPNTDSVAFF. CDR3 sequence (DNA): TGTGCCATCAGTGAGCCGAACACTGACAGTGTAGCTTTCTTT.

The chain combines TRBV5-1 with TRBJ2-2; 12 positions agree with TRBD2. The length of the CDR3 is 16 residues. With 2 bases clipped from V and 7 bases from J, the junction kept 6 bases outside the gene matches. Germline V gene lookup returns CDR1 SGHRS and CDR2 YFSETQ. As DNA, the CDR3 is TGCGCCAGCAGCTTACCTAGCGGGAGGGCCGTCGGGGAGCTGTTTTTT. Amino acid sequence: CASSLPSGRAVGELFF.

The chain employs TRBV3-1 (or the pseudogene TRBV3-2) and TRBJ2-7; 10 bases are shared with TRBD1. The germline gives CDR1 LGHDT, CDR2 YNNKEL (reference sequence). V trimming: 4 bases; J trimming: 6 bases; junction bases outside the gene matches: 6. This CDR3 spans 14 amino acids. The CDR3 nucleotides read TGTGCCAGCAGCCCGGGGACAGGGGTTTCCGAGCAGTACTTC. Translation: CASSPGTGVSEQYF.

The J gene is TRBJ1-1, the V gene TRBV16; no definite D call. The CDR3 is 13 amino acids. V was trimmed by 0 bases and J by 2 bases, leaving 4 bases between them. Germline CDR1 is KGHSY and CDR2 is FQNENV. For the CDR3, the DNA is TGTGCCAGCAGCCAATCCTTCAACACTGAAGCTTTCTTT. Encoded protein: CASSQSFNTEAFF. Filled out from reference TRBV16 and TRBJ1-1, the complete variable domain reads GEEVAQTPKHLVRGEGQKAKLYCAPIKGHSYVFWYQQVLKNEFKFLISFQNENVFDETGMPKERFSAKCLPNSPCSLEIQATKLEDSAVYFCASSQSFNTEAFFGQGTRLTVV.

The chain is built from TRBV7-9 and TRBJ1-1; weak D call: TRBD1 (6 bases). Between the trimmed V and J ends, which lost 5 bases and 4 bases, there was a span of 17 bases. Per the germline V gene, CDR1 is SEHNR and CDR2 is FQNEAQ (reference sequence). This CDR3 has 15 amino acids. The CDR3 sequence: CASSMDSYPFTEAFF. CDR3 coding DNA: TGTGCCAGCAGCATGGACAGTTACCCTTTCACTGAAGCTTTCTTT.

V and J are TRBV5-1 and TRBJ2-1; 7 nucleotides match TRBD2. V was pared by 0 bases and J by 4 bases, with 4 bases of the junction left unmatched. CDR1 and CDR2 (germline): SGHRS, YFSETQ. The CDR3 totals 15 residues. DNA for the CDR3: TGCGCCAGCAGCTTGGGCGGGGGAATATACAATGAGCAGTTCTTC. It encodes CASSLGGGIYNEQFF.

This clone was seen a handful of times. DNA of the CDR3: TGTGCCAGCAGCCAATTATCCGGGCAGGGGGGATCACCCCTCCACTTT. Residues: CASSQLSGQGGSPLHF. V usage is TRBV27 and J usage is TRBJ1-6; 7 nucleotides align to TRBD1. Germline loops: CDR1 MNHEY, CDR2 SMNVEV (reference sequence). V dropped 6 bases and J dropped 10; count of bases not matched to a gene: 15. This CDR3 contains 16 residues.

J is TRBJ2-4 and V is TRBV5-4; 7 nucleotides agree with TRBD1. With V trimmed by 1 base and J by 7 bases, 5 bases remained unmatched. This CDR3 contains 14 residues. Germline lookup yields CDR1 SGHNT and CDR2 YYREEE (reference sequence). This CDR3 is CASSLRDSSNIQYF. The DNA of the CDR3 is TGTGCCAGCAGCTTGCGGGACAGCAGCAACATTCAGTACTTC.

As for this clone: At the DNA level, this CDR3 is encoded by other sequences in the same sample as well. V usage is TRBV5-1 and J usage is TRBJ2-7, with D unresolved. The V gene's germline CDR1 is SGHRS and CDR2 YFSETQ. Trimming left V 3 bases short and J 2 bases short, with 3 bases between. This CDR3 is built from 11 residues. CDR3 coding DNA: TGCGCCAGCAGCTCAGCCTACGAGCAGTACTTC. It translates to CASSSAYEQYF.

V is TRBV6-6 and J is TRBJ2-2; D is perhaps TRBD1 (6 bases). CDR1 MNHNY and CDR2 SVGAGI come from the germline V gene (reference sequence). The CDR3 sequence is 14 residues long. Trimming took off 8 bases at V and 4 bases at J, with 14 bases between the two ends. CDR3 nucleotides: TGTGCCAGCCGGCAGGGGCGGGTCACCGGGGAGCTGTTTTTT. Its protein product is CASRQGRVTGELFF.

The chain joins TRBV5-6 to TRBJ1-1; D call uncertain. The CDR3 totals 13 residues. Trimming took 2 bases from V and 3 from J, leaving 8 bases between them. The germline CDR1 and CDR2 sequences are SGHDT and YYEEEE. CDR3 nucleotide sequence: TGTGCCAGCAGCTTCCCCCGCGACACTGAAGCTTTCTTT. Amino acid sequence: CASSFPRDTEAFF.

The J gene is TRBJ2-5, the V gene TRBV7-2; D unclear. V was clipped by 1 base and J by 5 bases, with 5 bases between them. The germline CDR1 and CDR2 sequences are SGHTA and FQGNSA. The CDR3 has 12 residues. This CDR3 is CASSLESETQYF. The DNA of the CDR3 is TGTGCCAGCAGCTTAGAGAGTGAGACCCAGTACTTC.